The 15 T cell receptor beta chains given below trace back to one sample, sequenced in a study of human T cells and chemical hapten exposure. Described time point: patch test 1, 2 weeks after DPC sensitization. The treatment is: therapeutic diphenylcyclopropenone sensitization with weekly scalp DPC. TCRdb reprocessed the RACE reads with MiXCR, giving one entry per CDR3 protein. The table records just under 350,000 distinct CDR3 sequences, approximately 6.3% of them present only once. The material sequenced was whole blood, taken in connection with sensitization to the hapten diphenylcyclopropenone (DPC). These receptors were taken from a woman aged 18-29 years with alopecia areata. Some clones in this sample may be carry-over from other donors' samples.

A few counts support this clonotype. The genes are TRBV14 and TRBJ1-2; D perhaps matches TRBD1 (6 bases). The V gene's germline CDR1 is SGHDN and CDR2 FVKESK. V lost 0 bases and J 6 bases, leaving 14 bases between the germline ends. This CDR3 has 15 residues. CDR3 residues: CASSQDATGRDGYTF. The CDR3 DNA reads as TGTGCCAGCAGCCAAGATGCTACAGGGAGGGATGGCTACACCTTC.

This clonotype was counted between two and nine times. The chain carries TRBV12-3 or TRBV12-4 and TRBJ1-1; 8 bases agree with TRBD1. This CDR3 has 18 amino acids. Trimming at V came to 7 bases and at J to 1 base, leaving 17 bases not matched to a gene. The CDR3 spells CASTLPLAGGDRNTEAFF. The CDR3 DNA is TGTGCCAGCACCCTCCCCCTCGCAGGGGGCGATAGGAACACTGAAGCTTTCTTT.

This clonotype showed up just a few times. V is TRBV4-3 and J is TRBJ1-1, with unresolved D. This CDR3 has 15 residues. V lost 0 bases and J 4 bases, leaving 12 bases between the germline ends. Germline V gene lookup returns CDR1 LGHNA and CDR2 YSLEER. CDR3 DNA: TGCGCCAGCAGCCAAGATATAGTATCGAGCACTGAAGCTTTCTTT. Protein: CASSQDIVSSTEAFF.

The J gene is TRBJ1-2, the V gene TRBV5-1, with TRBD1 identical over 9 bases. CDR3 length equals 13 residues. Germline values: CDR1 SGHRS, CDR2 YFSETQ. The trim removed 4 bases at V and 6 bases at J, leaving 4 bases unmatched. In DNA form, the CDR3 reads TGCGCCAGCAGCATCCGGGACAGGGATGGCTACACCTTC. It yields the protein CASSIRDRDGYTF.

This clonotype was found a few times. V and J are TRBV6-2 or TRBV6-3 and TRBJ1-5; the match to TRBD1 covers 9 bases. This CDR3 has 16 residues. Trimming removed 5 bases from V and 3 bases from J; junction bases left unmatched: 8. CDR1 and CDR2 (germline): MNHEY, SVGEGT. The CDR3 DNA sequence: TGTGCCAGCAGTCAGAGGACAGGGGACGACAATCAGCCCCAGCATTTT. It translates to CASSQRTGDDNQPQHF.

Concerning this clonotype itself: A read error may be the cause here, since a much bigger clone is one base away. The J gene is TRBJ1-2, the V gene TRBV6-5; 9 positions match TRBD1. The germline CDR1 and CDR2 sequences are MNHEY and SVGAGI. The CDR3 is 13 residues long. V was clipped by 6 bases and J by 6 bases; unmatched bases: 5. This chain's CDR3 is CASSRTGVHGYTF. The CDR3 coding sequence is TGTGCCAGCAGCCGGACAGGGGTCCATGGCTACACCTTC.

This clonotype occurred many times. CDR3 protein: CASSFGVQPQHF. DNA of the CDR3: TGTGCCAGCAGCTTCGGGGTTCAGCCCCAGCATTTT. This rearrangement joins TRBV7-9 to TRBJ1-5, with no clear D. CDR3 size: 12 residues. Germline loops: CDR1 SEHNR, CDR2 FQNEAQ (reference sequence). V lost 3 bases and J lost 6, with 6 bases in between.

The J gene is TRBJ2-3, the V gene TRBV7-2; D uncertain. Germline V gene sequence: CDR1 SGHTA, CDR2 FQGNSA. Trimming shortened V by 1 base and J by 2 bases, and 10 bases separated the two germline ends. The CDR3 extends over 15 amino acids. The CDR3 protein is CASSLDRVHTDTQYF. The CDR3 coding sequence is TGTGCCAGCAGCTTAGATCGAGTTCACACAGATACGCAGTATTTT.

This clonotype was recorded at least ten times. The V gene is TRBV11-2, the J gene TRBJ2-3, with D possibly being TRBD1 (6 bases). Trimming shortened V by 0 bases and J by 10 bases, and 11 bases separated the two germline ends. Per germline, CDR1 SGHAT and CDR2 FQNNGV. The CDR3 length is 13 residues. The CDR3 loop reads CASSLDRGGSQYF. DNA for the CDR3: TGTGCCAGCAGCTTAGATCGAGGGGGTTCGCAGTATTTT.

This clonotype has ten or more counts. This chain joins TRBV28 and TRBJ2-3, with no clear D. V was clipped by 4 bases and J by 1 base, with 6 bases between them. Germline V CDR1 and CDR2: MDHEN, SYDVKM. This CDR3 comprises 13 residues. The CDR3 nucleotides are TGTGCCAGCAGTTACTGGGGCACAGATACGCAGTATTTT. The encoded protein is CASSYWGTDTQYF.

This clonotype turned up a few times. The V and J genes are TRBV7-9 and TRBJ2-3; 10 bases map to TRBD1. Unmatched junction bases numbered 7, after V lost 3 bases and J lost 4 bases. Germline V gives CDR1 SEHNR, CDR2 FQNEAQ (reference sequence). This CDR3 is built from 16 residues. DNA of the CDR3: TGTGCCAGCAGCTTTGCCGGGACAGGGGTTTCAGATACGCAGTATTTT. Its translation: CASSFAGTGVSDTQYF.

This clonotype was counted ten times or more. The chain combines TRBV7-2 with TRBJ2-1; 13 nucleotides line up with TRBD2. The J segment lost 9 bases and the V segment lost 5 bases, leaving 7 bases of the junction unmatched. The CDR3 contains 15 residues. Germline CDR1 is SGHTA and CDR2 is FQGNSA. The DNA for the CDR3 is TGTGCCAGCAGCCCGCGACTAGCGGGGGGAGGTGAGCAGTTCTTC. Translation: CASSPRLAGGGEQFF.

This clonotype was found a few times. The V gene is TRBV6-1, the J gene TRBJ2-3; 9 positions match TRBD1. CDR1 is MNHNS and CDR2 is SASEGT in the germline V gene. The CDR3 contains 17 residues. V shed 4 bases and J 0 bases; nucleotides not matched to a gene: 8. The CDR3, as DNA: TGTGCCAGCAGTGCCCACGGGACAGGGCCTAGCACAGATACGCAGTATTTT. Translating it yields CASSAHGTGPSTDTQYF.

This clonotype was picked up many times. This sequence joins TRBV7-9 and TRBJ2-3; unclear D gene. Germline V gene lookup returns CDR1 SEHNR and CDR2 FQNEAQ (reference sequence). The CDR3 sequence is 15 residues long. V shed 1 base and J shed 0 bases, with 8 bases lying between them. Here the CDR3 reads CASSLGRISTDTQYF. The CDR3 DNA sequence: TGTGCCAGCAGCTTAGGTCGGATTAGCACAGATACGCAGTATTTT.

In its sample, this clonotype was seen a few times. V usage is TRBV27 and J usage is TRBJ2-7; 7 bases fit TRBD2. Trimming at V came to 0 bases and at J to 7 bases, leaving 3 bases not matched to a gene. This CDR3 has 13 residues. Germline V CDR1 and CDR2: MNHEY, SMNVEV (reference sequence). CDR3 region: CASSLSRGLEQYF. Here the CDR3 DNA reads TGTGCCAGCAGTTTATCTAGGGGACTAGAGCAGTACTTC.